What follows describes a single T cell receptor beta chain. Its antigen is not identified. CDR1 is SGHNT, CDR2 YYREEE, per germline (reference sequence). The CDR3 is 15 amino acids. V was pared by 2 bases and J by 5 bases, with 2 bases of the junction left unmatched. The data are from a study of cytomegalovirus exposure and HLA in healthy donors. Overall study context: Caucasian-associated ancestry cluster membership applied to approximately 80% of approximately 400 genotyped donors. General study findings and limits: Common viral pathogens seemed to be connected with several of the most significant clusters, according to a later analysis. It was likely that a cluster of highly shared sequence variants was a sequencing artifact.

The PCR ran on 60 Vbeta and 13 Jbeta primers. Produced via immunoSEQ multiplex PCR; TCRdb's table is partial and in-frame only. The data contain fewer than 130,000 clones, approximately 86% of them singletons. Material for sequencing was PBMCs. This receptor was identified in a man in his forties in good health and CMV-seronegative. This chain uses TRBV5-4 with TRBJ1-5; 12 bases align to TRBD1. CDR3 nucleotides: TGTGCCAGCAGCTTCGGGACAGGGGGCGATCAGCCCCAGCATTTT. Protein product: CASSFGTGGDQPQHF.